This T cell receptor (beta chain) was retrieved from a study of blood T cell repertoires in COVID-19. Authors' methods: Nucleated cell number was recorded as an estimate derived from reference gene primer amplification. Measured with immunoSEQ multiplex PCR; TCRdb has only the in-frame clones, and not every one. Clone size and the V and J calls come from that table; the DNA yielded D and trimming. The sample records 150,000 to 180,000 clones, more than 80% being singletons. CDR3 length equals 15 residues. The V gene's germline CDR1 is MDHEN and CDR2 SYDVKM. The V end was cut by 5 bases, the J end by 7 bases, with 15 bases between. This clone was recorded only once.

The sample consisted of peripheral blood. This chain links TRBV28 with TRBJ1-6, with a tentative D call TRBD1 (5 bases). The receptor was isolated from a man aged 50-59 years with acute or convalescent COVID-19. The CDR3: CASSATAHLNSPLHF. CDR3 bases: TGTGCCAGCAGTGCGACAGCGCATCTGAATTCACCCCTCCACTTT. Variable domain in full (rest from reference TRBV28 and TRBJ1-6): DVKVTQSSRYLVKRTGEKVFLECVQDMDHENMFWYRQDPGLGLRLIYFSYDVKMKEKGDIPEGYSVSREKKERFSLILESASTNQTSMYLCASSATAHLNSPLHFGNGTRLTVT.